Following are 14 T cell receptor beta chains from one sample sequenced in a study of OX40 agonist ivuxolimab in advanced cancers. Clones were read by immunoSEQ multiplex PCR, and TCRdb kept only the in-frame ones, dropping some. The sample lists about 58,000 clones; over 80% were seen once. The sequences come from CD4+ or CD8+ T cells sorted from blood, collected in a trial of the OX40 agonist ivuxolimab. The receptors shown here come from an adult with an advanced solid tumor such as melanoma, head and neck, liver or kidney cancer.

V and J are TRBV30 and TRBJ2-5; D call uncertain. The CDR3 consists of 15 residues. From germline, CDR1 is GTSNPN and CDR2 SVGIG (reference sequence). Trimming pared 2 bases from V and 5 bases from J, leaving 18 bases between. The CDR3 reads CAWSLKSDNGETQYF. The CDR3 DNA follows: TGTGCCTGGAGTTTAAAGTCTGACAACGGGGAGACCCAGTACTTC.

V gene TRBV4-3 combines with J gene TRBJ2-2, with TRBD2 identical over 7 bases. Trimming took 3 bases from V and 13 from J; bases not matched to a gene: 8. This CDR3 has 13 residues. CDR1 and CDR2 (germline): LGHNA, YSLEER. The CDR3 loop is CASSQGTTYRLFF. The CDR3 bases are TGCGCCAGCAGCCAGGGGACTACTTACCGGCTGTTTTTT.

The chain is built from TRBV19 and TRBJ2-1; possible D gene TRBD2, 6 bases. The CDR3 is 12 amino acids. Germline V gene data show CDR1 as LNHDA and CDR2 as SQIVND (reference sequence). V lost 8 bases to trimming and J lost 11 bases, with 16 bases between them. CDR3 in DNA: TGTGCCAGTTCACCCCGGGAGTTGAAGCAGTTCTTC. Its protein is CASSPRELKQFF.

V gene TRBV11-3 combines with J gene TRBJ2-7, with D maybe TRBD1 (6 bases). This CDR3 spans 13 amino acids. Germline loops: CDR1 SGHNT, CDR2 YENEEA. V lost 4 bases and J 5 bases, leaving 12 bases between the germline ends. The CDR3 region has the DNA TGTGCCAGCAGCTCACAGGGAGAAGACGAGCAGTACTTC. It translates to CASSSQGEDEQYF.

The chain is built from TRBV5-5 and TRBJ2-7; the match to TRBD2 covers 10 bases. The germline V gene has CDR1 SGHKS and CDR2 YYEKEE (reference sequence). The CDR3 sequence is 13 residues long. The J segment lost 7 bases and the V segment lost 5 bases, leaving 6 bases of the junction unmatched. The CDR3 reads CASSSGRTREQYF. The CDR3, as DNA: TGTGCCAGCAGTAGCGGGAGGACAAGAGAGCAGTACTTC.

V is TRBV12-1 and J is TRBJ1-5. TRBV12-1 is described as a pseudogene. There are 15 residues in the CDR3. CDR3 sequence (DNA): TGTGCCAGCAGCTTTGATACCCCTGGCAATCAGCCCCAGCATTTT. Its translation: CASSFDTPGNQPQHF.

The rearrangement joins TRBV19 to TRBJ2-7; tentative D call: TRBD2 (6 bases). Trimming took 4 bases from V and 0 from J, leaving 13 bases between them. The CDR3 is 15 amino acids. CDR1 and CDR2 (germline): LNHDA, SQIVND (reference sequence). CDR3 DNA sequence: TGTGCCAGTAGTAAGGACTATATCGCCTCCTACGAGCAGTACTTC. Protein product: CASSKDYIASYEQYF.

There are a few counts of this clone. The chain employs TRBV5-4 and TRBJ1-2; D not resolved. The CDR3 runs 15 residues. Germline assignment: CDR1 SGHNT and CDR2 YYREEE (reference sequence). V lost 3 bases to trimming and J lost 1 base, with 13 bases between them. The CDR3 sequence is CASSYDRGYNYGYTF. CDR3 sequence (DNA): TGTGCCAGCAGCTATGACCGAGGGTATAACTATGGCTACACCTTC.

This clone appeared once. The J gene is TRBJ1-5, the V gene TRBV7-9, with TRBD1 matching 9 bases. The V and J ends lost 0 bases and 4 bases, in that order; junction bases with no gene match: 4. The germline V gene encodes CDR1 SEHNR and CDR2 FQNEAQ (reference sequence). The CDR3 sequence is 16 residues long. The CDR3, as DNA: TGTGCCAGCAGCTTAGCCACAGGGGGCTGGAATCAGCCCCAGCATTTT. This codes for CASSLATGGWNQPQHF.

The chain is built from TRBV6-1 and TRBJ2-7; D is uncertain. Germline loops: CDR1 MNHNS, CDR2 SASEGT. The CDR3 has 11 amino acids. V lost 7 bases and J lost 5, with 9 bases in between. CDR3 residues: CASTDLDEQYF. The CDR3 DNA sequence: TGTGCCAGCACCGATCTGGACGAGCAGTACTTC.

The chain couples TRBV28 to TRBJ2-7, with D possibly matching TRBD1 (6 bases). The CDR3 consists of 12 residues. Germline loops: CDR1 MDHEN, CDR2 SYDVKM. Between the trimmed V and J ends, which lost 8 bases and 4 bases, there was a span of 12 bases. The CDR3 reads CASGLQGYEQYF. The CDR3 region has the DNA TGTGCCAGCGGGTTACAGGGTTACGAGCAGTACTTC.

This chain uses TRBV19 with TRBJ2-6; TRBD1 aligns across 10 bases. Germline CDR1 reads LNHDA; CDR2 reads SQIVND (reference sequence). CDR3 length: 16 residues. The J segment lost 0 bases and the V segment lost 9 bases, leaving 5 bases of the junction unmatched. This CDR3 reads CASRTGGNSGANVLTF. The CDR3 DNA sequence: TGTGCCAGCCGGACAGGGGGAAACTCTGGGGCCAACGTCCTGACTTTC.

This chain connects TRBV5-6 to TRBJ2-1, with 8 bases identical to TRBD2. Germline loops: CDR1 SGHDT, CDR2 YYEEEE. This CDR3 is 15 amino acids long. V lost 4 bases to trimming and J lost 8 bases; unmatched junction nucleotides: 11. The CDR3 reads CASSRAGGRWDEQFF. CDR3 nucleotides: TGTGCCAGCAGCAGGGCGGGGGGCCGCTGGGATGAGCAGTTCTTC. The full variable domain, completed using reference TRBV5-6 and TRBJ2-1, is DAGVTQSPTHLIKTRGQQVTLRCSPKSGHDTVSWYQQALGQGPQFIFQYYEEEERQRGNFPDRFSGHQFPNYSSELNVNALLLGDSALYLCASSRAGGRWDEQFFGPGTRLTVL.

The gene calls are TRBV7-9 and TRBJ2-1; 9 bases are a match to TRBD2. The germline CDR1 and CDR2 sequences are SEHNR and FQNEAQ (reference sequence). The CDR3 loop spans 14 amino acids. V lost 4 bases and J lost 9; bases outside the gene matches: 7. CDR3 sequence (DNA): TGTGCCAGCAGCTATAGCGGGAGCAAGGGTGAGCAGTTCTTC. Translated: CASSYSGSKGEQFF.